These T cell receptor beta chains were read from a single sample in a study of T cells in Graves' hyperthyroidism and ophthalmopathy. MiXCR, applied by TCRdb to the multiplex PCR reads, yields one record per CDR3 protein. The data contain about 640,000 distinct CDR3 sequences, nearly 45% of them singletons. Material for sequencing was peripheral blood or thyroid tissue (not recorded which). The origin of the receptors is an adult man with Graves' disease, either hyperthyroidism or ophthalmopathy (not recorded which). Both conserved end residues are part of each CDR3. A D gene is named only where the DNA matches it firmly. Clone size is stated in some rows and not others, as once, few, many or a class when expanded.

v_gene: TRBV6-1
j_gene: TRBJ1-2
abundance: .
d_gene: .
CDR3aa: CASSLVPQPHTF
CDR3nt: TGTGCCAGCAGTTTAGTCCCTCAGCCCCACACCTTC

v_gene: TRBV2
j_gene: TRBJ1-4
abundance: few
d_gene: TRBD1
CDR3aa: CASSSTGTGGATNEKLFF
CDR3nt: TGTGCCAGCAGTTCCACCGGGACAGGGGGTGCAACTAATGAAAAACTGTTTTTT

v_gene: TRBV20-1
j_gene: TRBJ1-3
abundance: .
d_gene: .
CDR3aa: CSASRGGSGNTIYF
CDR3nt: TGCAGTGCTAGCCGAGGGGGCTCTGGAAACACCATATATTTT

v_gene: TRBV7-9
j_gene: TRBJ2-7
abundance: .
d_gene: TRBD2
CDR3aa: CASSSGGNYEQHF
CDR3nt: TGTGCCAGCAGCTCGGGGGGTAACTACGAGCAGCACTTC

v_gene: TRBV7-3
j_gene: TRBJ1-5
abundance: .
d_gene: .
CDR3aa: CASSQEPNAVAQHF
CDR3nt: TGTGCCAGCAGCCAAGAACCCAATGCAGTGGCCCAGCATTTT

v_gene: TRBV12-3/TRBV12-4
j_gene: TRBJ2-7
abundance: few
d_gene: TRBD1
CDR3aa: CASRLGQGPPDEQYF
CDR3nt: TGTGCCAGCAGACTCGGACAGGGACCCCCTGACGAGCAGTACTTC

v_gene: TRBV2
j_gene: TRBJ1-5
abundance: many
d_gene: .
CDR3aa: CASTPNRGFNQPQHF
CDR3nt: TGTGCCAGCACCCCCAATCGGGGGTTCAATCAGCCCCAGCATTTT

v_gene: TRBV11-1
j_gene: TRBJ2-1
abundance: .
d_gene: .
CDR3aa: CASSLTTGPYNEQFF
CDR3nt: TGTGCCAGCAGCTTAACTACGGGACCATACAATGAGCAGTTCTTC

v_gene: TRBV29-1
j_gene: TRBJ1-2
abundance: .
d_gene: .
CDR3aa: CSSTVNYGYTF
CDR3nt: TGCAGCTCGACAGTAAACTATGGCTACACCTTC

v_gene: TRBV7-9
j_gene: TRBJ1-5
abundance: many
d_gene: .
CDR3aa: CASSLGQSNQPQHF
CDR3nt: TGTGCCAGCAGCTTAGGACAGAGCAATCAGCCCCAGCATTTT

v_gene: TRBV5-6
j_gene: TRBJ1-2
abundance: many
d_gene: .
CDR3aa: CASSLIGWNYGYTF
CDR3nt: TGTGCCAGCAGCTTGATAGGCTGGAACTATGGCTACACCTTC